The rows below give T cell receptor beta chains drawn from one sample of a study of blood T cell repertoires in COVID-19. Sequencing used immunoSEQ multiplex PCR; TCRdb keeps in-frame clones, though not all of them. In the table there are 200,000 to 300,000 clones, 85% to 90% of which are singletons. The material sequenced was peripheral blood. These receptors were obtained from a woman aged 70-85 years with active or convalescent COVID-19. The CDR3 runs from the conserved cysteine through the conserved F or W. The D gene is left open where the match is weak. Size is stated for part of the rows, as once, few or many counts, or as a class when the clone is expanded.

d_call	v_call	j_call	clone_size	cdr3_aa	cdr3_nt
TRBD1	TRBV7-9	TRBJ1-5	NA	CASSWEQGGLGPQHF	TGTGCCAGCAGCTGGGAACAGGGGGGGTTGGGGCCCCAGCATTTT
NA	TRBV19	TRBJ1-2	once	CAIWGVNYGYTF	TGTGCCATCTGGGGGGTCAACTATGGCTACACCTTC
TRBD1	TRBV7-2	TRBJ1-1	NA	CASSPRQGVMNTEAFF	TGTGCCAGCAGCCCCCGACAGGGGGTGATGAACACTGAAGCTTTCTTT
TRBD1	TRBV24-1	TRBJ1-5	few	CATSDRQGPQPQHF	TGTGCCACCAGTGACAGACAGGGTCCTCAGCCCCAGCATTTT
NA	TRBV19	TRBJ2-3	NA	CATTEQGGTDTQYF	TGTGCCACCACGGAACAGGGGGGGACAGATACGCAGTATTTT
NA	TRBV6-5	TRBJ1-2	NA	CASSYSGVGFYTF	TGTGCCAGCAGTTACTCAGGGGTGGGGTTCTACACCTTC
NA	TRBV7-9	TRBJ2-7	NA	CASTLTGNEQYF	TGTGCCAGCACCCTTACAGGGAACGAGCAGTACTTC
TRBD2	TRBV11-3	TRBJ2-5	NA	CASSSGGRGETQYF	TGTGCCAGCAGCTCGGGGGGGCGAGGAGAGACCCAGTACTTC
TRBD1	TRBV7-3	TRBJ2-7	once	CASSSGTGGDEQYF	TGTGCCAGCAGCTCCGGGACAGGGGGCGATGAGCAGTACTTC
NA	TRBV2	TRBJ1-2	NA	CASSVQGNYGYTF	TGTGCCAGCAGTGTGCAGGGGAACTATGGCTACACCTTC
NA	TRBV2	TRBJ2-5	once	CASSWGGNKEETQYF	TGTGCCAGCAGTTGGGGCGGGAACAAAGAAGAGACCCAGTACTTC
NA	TRBV6-5	TRBJ1-4	NA	CASSYFVQGTEKLFF	TGTGCCAGCAGTTACTTTGTTCAGGGGACTGAAAAACTGTTTTTT
NA	TRBV29-1	TRBJ2-2	NA	CSVNTNTGELFF	TGCAGCGTCAACACGAACACCGGGGAGCTGTTTTTT
NA	TRBV6-5	TRBJ1-1	once	CASSSDTSNTEAFF	TGTGCCAGCAGTTCCGACACGTCGAACACTGAAGCTTTCTTT
TRBD1	TRBV7-6	TRBJ1-2	once	CASSSTGGAGYGYTF	TGTGCCAGCAGCTCAACAGGGGGCGCGGGGTATGGCTACACCTTC
NA	TRBV7-3	TRBJ1-6	NA	CASSAEGDWGKPLHF	TGTGCCAGCAGCGCCGAAGGGGATTGGGGAAAACCCCTCCACTTT
TRBD1	TRBV5-4	TRBJ1-2	NA	CASTMGQGRGYTF	TGTGCCAGCACAATGGGACAGGGACGTGGCTACACCTTC
NA	TRBV6-5	TRBJ2-7	NA	CASSASPGAYEQYF	TGTGCCAGCTCCGCATCACCGGGAGCCTACGAGCAGTACTTC
TRBD2	TRBV19	TRBJ2-1	NA	CASSISSLLAGGRNEQFF	TGTGCCAGTAGTATATCGTCCTTACTAGCGGGGGGGCGTAATGAGCAGTTCTTC
NA	TRBV28	TRBJ1-5	few	CASSSTVNQPQHF	TGTGCCAGCAGTTCAACAGTCAATCAGCCCCAGCATTTT
NA	TRBV3-1/TRBV3-2	TRBJ1-5	NA	CASSQAGLRQPQHF	TGTGCCAGCAGCCAAGCAGGGTTGCGTCAGCCCCAGCATTTT
TRBD1	TRBV11-2	TRBJ1-1	NA	CASSLGTGAEAFF	TGTGCCAGCAGCTTGGGGACAGGGGCTGAAGCTTTCTTT